Below, 28 T cell receptor beta chains from the same sample are listed, as sequenced in a study of shared clonotypes between healthy human individuals. Repertoires were generated with immunoSEQ multiplex PCR, while TCRdb's copy carries only in-frame clones and drops some. The sample includes 950,000 to 1,100,000 clones, roughly 74% seen only once; the top ten take 0.5% to 0.65%. The specimen sequenced was memory CD4+ T cells from PBMCs. Indicated subset: CD45RA-negative fraction. The receptors come from a man between 18 and 35 years old in good health. Some clones in this sample may be carry-over from other donors' samples.

CDR3 amino acids: CAISGRGYEQYF. The CDR3 DNA sequence: TGTGCCATCAGTGGTCGGGGATACGAGCAGTACTTC. This chain connects TRBV10-3 to TRBJ2-7; perhaps TRBD2 as D (5 bases). Trimming stripped 4 bases from V and 4 bases from J, with 8 bases between. CDR1 is ENHRY and CDR2 is SYGVKD in the germline V gene. The CDR3 extends over 12 amino acids.

This clone was seen only once. The chain uses TRBV5-8 and TRBJ1-5; D unresolved. With 4 bases removed from V and 2 bases from J, the gap between germline ends came to 13 bases. CDR3 length: 15 residues. CDR1 and CDR2 from the germline V gene are SGHTS and YDEGEE. The CDR3 spells CASSPGKSRNQPQHF. The CDR3 DNA is TGTGCCAGCAGCCCGGGTAAAAGCCGCAATCAGCCCCAGCATTTT.

The chain employs TRBV5-1 and TRBJ1-1; D unresolved. Trimming removed 3 bases from V and 4 bases from J, with 10 bases in between. The CDR3 is 13 residues long. From germline, CDR1 is SGHRS and CDR2 YFSETQ. The chain's CDR3 is CASSWGSLTEAFF. In DNA, the CDR3 is TGCGCCAGCAGCTGGGGATCCCTCACTGAAGCTTTCTTT.

The rearrangement uses TRBV7-9 and TRBJ2-7; the D is unclear. CDR1 is SEHNR and CDR2 is FQNEAQ in the germline V gene (reference sequence). The CDR3 covers 13 residues. Trimming pared 3 bases from V and 3 bases from J, leaving 9 bases between. Written as DNA, the CDR3 is TGTGCCAGCAGCTTCCCGAGTCTCTACGAGCAGTACTTC. Residues: CASSFPSLYEQYF.

This clone was counted a single time. The DNA for the CDR3 is TGTGCCAGCAGCTTATCATGGACACAAACCACCTACGAGCAGTACTTC. Its translation: CASSLSWTQTTYEQYF. This chain connects TRBV7-2 to TRBJ2-7; a possible D gene is TRBD1 (5 bases). The CDR3 runs 16 residues. Germline lookup yields CDR1 SGHTA and CDR2 FQGNSA. V was clipped by 2 bases and J by 2 bases, with 16 bases between them. The entire variable domain, with the rest obtained from reference TRBV7-2 and TRBJ2-7, is as follows: GAGVSQSPSNKVTEKGKDVELRCDPISGHTALYWYRQSLGQGLEFLIYFQGNSAPDKSGLPSDRFSAERTGGSVSTLTIQRTQQEDSAVYLCASSLSWTQTTYEQYFGPGTRLTVT.

The V call is TRBV27, the J call TRBJ1-2, with TRBD1 identical over 8 bases. The length of the CDR3 is 16 residues. In germline, CDR1 is MNHEY, CDR2 SMNVEV (reference sequence). The trim removed 5 bases at V and 6 bases at J, leaving 14 bases unmatched. The CDR3 coding sequence is TGTGCCAGCAGTCCCGTACCTGGACAGGGTGGAAATGGCTACACCTTC. This translates into CASSPVPGQGGNGYTF.

V and J are TRBV19 and TRBJ2-7; 11 nucleotides align to TRBD1. The CDR3 runs 15 residues. Per the germline V gene, CDR1 is LNHDA and CDR2 is SQIVND (reference sequence). V shed 7 bases, J shed 1 base, and the junction held 6 bases outside the gene matches. CDR3 loop: CASTSGQGVSYEQYF. DNA for the CDR3: TGTGCCAGTACCTCGGGACAGGGGGTTTCCTACGAGCAGTACTTC.

The V call is TRBV28, the J call TRBJ2-5; 8 nucleotides match TRBD1. The J call is in doubt because the DNA end fits TRBJ2-7 better. The CDR3 sequence is 15 residues long. Germline CDR1 MDHEN, CDR2 SYDVKM. CDR3 loop: CASSTPGQATYEQYF. The CDR3 nucleotides read TGTGCCAGCAGCACGCCGGGACAGGCTACCTACGAGCAGTACTTC.

The chain is built from TRBV28 and TRBJ2-1; TRBD2 matches 13 bases. Germline CDR1 and CDR2: MDHEN and SYDVKM. J lost 4 bases, V lost 6 bases, and 6 bases had no gene match. There are 16 residues in the CDR3. CDR3 region: CASSATSGGVYNEQFF. CDR3 bases: TGTGCCAGCAGCGCTACTAGCGGGGGGGTTTACAATGAGCAGTTCTTC.

About this clone itself: This same CDR3 is encoded by further DNA sequences in the sample. The chain is built from TRBV18 and TRBJ2-7, with D possibly being TRBD1 (5 bases). The CDR3 contains 14 residues. Germline V gives CDR1 KGHSH, CDR2 LQKENI. Trimming removed 2 bases from V and 2 bases from J, with 10 bases in between. The CDR3 DNA sequence: TGTGCCAGCTCACCAGGATCAGGGACCTACGAGCAGTACTTC. It translates to CASSPGSGTYEQYF.

This chain joins TRBV29-1 and TRBJ2-7, with no clear D. V lost 1 base to trimming and J lost 7 bases, with 14 bases between them. Germline V gives CDR1 SQVTM, CDR2 ANQGSEA. This CDR3 comprises 13 residues. The CDR3 loop reads CSVEGTHPREQYF. For the CDR3, the DNA is TGCAGCGTTGAAGGGACGCACCCTAGAGAGCAGTACTTC.

The V gene is TRBV5-1, the J gene TRBJ1-2; D gene unclear. This CDR3 comprises 15 residues. V was clipped by 0 bases and J by 0 bases, with 9 bases between them. Germline CDR1 and CDR2: SGHRS and YFSETQ. The CDR3 region is CASSLGTASNYGYTF. The CDR3 region has the DNA TGCGCCAGCAGCTTGGGTACAGCCTCTAACTATGGCTACACCTTC.

The chain couples TRBV7-9 to TRBJ2-3; 8 nucleotides align to TRBD1. V dropped 4 bases and J dropped 1; count of bases not matched to a gene: 10. Germline V gene data show CDR1 as SEHNR and CDR2 as FQNEAQ (reference sequence). The CDR3 sequence is 17 residues long. Here the CDR3 reads CASSSRVAGQGTDTQYF. Written as DNA, the CDR3 is TGTGCCAGCAGCTCGCGGGTGGCGGGACAGGGCACAGATACGCAGTATTTT.

This clone has only a few counts. The V and J genes are TRBV4-1 and TRBJ2-1, with 14 positions matching TRBD2. After removal of 4 bases from V and 6 bases from J, the junction contained 14 bases not matched to a gene. This CDR3 region has 19 residues. CDR1 and CDR2 (germline): MGHRA, YSYEKL. The chain's CDR3 is CASSPRLAGGMVGVNEQFF. In nucleotides, the CDR3 is TGCGCCAGCAGCCCCAGACTAGCGGGAGGGATGGTGGGGGTCAATGAGCAGTTCTTC.

The chain joins TRBV5-1 to TRBJ2-7, with no clear D. Trimming took off 4 bases at V and 9 bases at J, with 17 bases between the two ends. The CDR3 loop spans 13 amino acids. Germline V gene sequence: CDR1 SGHRS, CDR2 YFSETQ. The CDR3 spells CASSPRTATGQYF. The CDR3 DNA is TGCGCCAGCAGCCCACGGACCGCTACGGGGCAGTACTTC.

This chain links TRBV5-4 with TRBJ2-5; 7 positions agree with TRBD1. The germline V gene has CDR1 SGHNT and CDR2 YYREEE (reference sequence). The V segment lost 4 bases and the J segment 1 base; nucleotides outside the gene matches: 7. This CDR3 has 15 residues. The CDR3 reads CASSGPGQSQETQYF. The CDR3 nucleotides read TGTGCCAGCAGCGGCCCGGGACAGAGCCAAGAGACCCAGTACTTC.

The V call is TRBV29-1, the J call TRBJ1-1, with 8 nucleotides matching TRBD1. CDR1 is SQVTM, CDR2 ANQGSEA, per germline. The CDR3 totals 14 residues. J was trimmed by 5 bases and V by 7 bases; bases with no gene match: 12. CDR3 DNA: TGCAGCGGGCACCCACAGGGGGGTGAGACTGAAGCTTTCTTT. Translated, it gives CSGHPQGGETEAFF.

The chain has TRBV30 and TRBJ2-3; 8 bases fit TRBD2. The J segment lost 6 bases and the V segment lost 8 bases, leaving 13 bases of the junction unmatched. The CDR3 extends over 14 amino acids. The germline gives CDR1 GTSNPN, CDR2 SVGIG (reference sequence). For the CDR3, the DNA is TGTGCCCGGGGGGGTACTACGATCGGGGATACGCAGTATTTT. It specifies CARGGTTIGDTQYF.

The DNA of the CDR3 is TGTGCCAGCACCCCTCGGGCCGCCGAGTACCAAGAGACCCAGTACTTC. Residues: CASTPRAAEYQETQYF. The chain couples TRBV9 to TRBJ2-5; D gene ambiguous. Germline CDR1 is SGDLS and CDR2 is YYNGEE. Trimming shortened V by 6 bases and J by 0 bases, and 18 bases separated the two germline ends. The CDR3 runs 16 residues.

This sequence joins TRBV6-5 and TRBJ2-2, with a possible D match to TRBD2 (5 bases). The germline CDR1 and CDR2 sequences are MNHEY and SVGAGI. Trimming pared 4 bases from V and 4 bases from J, leaving 16 bases between. CDR3 length equals 16 residues. CDR3 protein: CASSSGRRTGTGELFF. CDR3 in DNA: TGTGCCAGCAGTTCTGGACGGAGGACGGGCACCGGGGAGCTGTTTTTT.

This rearrangement joins TRBV5-4 to TRBJ1-4; D is perhaps TRBD1 (5 bases). With 4 bases removed from V and 8 bases from J, the gap between germline ends came to 12 bases. The CDR3 consists of 13 residues. From germline, CDR1 is SGHNT and CDR2 YYREEE (reference sequence). The CDR3 region is CASSVTSGEKLFF. The DNA for the CDR3 is TGTGCCAGCAGCGTAACCTCAGGGGAAAAACTGTTTTTT.

The gene calls are TRBV27 and TRBJ1-2, with TRBD1 matching 8 bases. The V segment lost 5 bases and the J segment 7 bases; nucleotides outside the gene matches: 9. The CDR3 runs 14 residues. Germline V gene sequence: CDR1 MNHEY, CDR2 SMNVEV (reference sequence). The CDR3 spells CASSPTGTGCGYTF. The CDR3 DNA is TGTGCCAGCAGTCCGACAGGGACAGGCTGTGGCTACACCTTC.

The V gene is TRBV4-1, the J gene TRBJ1-1; D unresolved. Germline V gene sequence: CDR1 MGHRA, CDR2 YSYEKL. This CDR3 comprises 17 residues. Trimming took off 1 base at V and 2 bases at J, with 17 bases between the two ends. CDR3 in DNA: TGCGCCAGCAGCCAAGTCGGTACCGGGAGACAAAACACTGAAGCTTTCTTT. Translation gives CASSQVGTGRQNTEAFF.

This sequence joins TRBV6-1 and TRBJ2-6; tentative D call: TRBD1 (7 bases). Germline loops: CDR1 MNHNS, CDR2 SASEGT. V was pared by 4 bases and J by 2 bases, with 15 bases between. The CDR3 is 17 amino acids. The DNA of the CDR3 is TGTGCCAGCAGTGGCGGGACAGTCCTAGCTGGGGCCAACGTCCTGACTTTC. It encodes CASSGGTVLAGANVLTF.

The V gene is TRBV28, the J gene TRBJ1-2; the match to TRBD1 covers 8 bases. This CDR3 spans 15 amino acids. Per the germline V gene, CDR1 is MDHEN and CDR2 is SYDVKM. V trimming: 1 base; J trimming: 5 bases; junction bases outside the gene matches: 6. The CDR3 DNA sequence: TGTGCCAGCAGTTTATTCTCCCGGACAGGGTATGGCTACACCTTC. This translates into CASSLFSRTGYGYTF.

The chain recombines TRBV5-1 with TRBJ2-5; 7 bases line up with TRBD2. In germline, CDR1 is SGHRS, CDR2 YFSETQ. The CDR3 has 14 amino acids. J lost 5 bases, V lost 0 bases, and 4 bases had no gene match. The CDR3 nucleotides read TGCGCCAGCAGCTTGGGGGCGGGAGCGGAGACCCAGTACTTC. The encoded protein is CASSLGAGAETQYF.

The rearrangement uses TRBV4-2 and TRBJ2-7; 8 bases fit TRBD1. V lost 1 base to trimming and J lost 0 bases; unmatched junction nucleotides: 5. This CDR3 contains 16 residues. Germline CDR1 reads LGHNA; CDR2 reads YNFKEQ. The CDR3 reads CASSQVSGGDSYEQYF. CDR3 bases: TGTGCCAGCAGCCAAGTGTCAGGGGGCGACTCCTACGAGCAGTACTTC.

This chain connects TRBV11-3 to TRBJ1-1, with 7 bases identical to TRBD1. V lost 3 bases and J lost 0; bases outside the gene matches: 7. The CDR3 has 16 residues. Germline V gene data show CDR1 as SGHNT and CDR2 as YENEEA. CDR3 in DNA: TGTGCCAGCAGCTTTCGACAGGGAGGTATGAACACTGAAGCTTTCTTT. Residues: CASSFRQGGMNTEAFF.